The 30 T cell receptor beta chains in this list originate from one sample, sequenced in a study of cytomegalovirus exposure and HLA in healthy donors. TCRdb keeps only in-frame clones here, not all; method: immunoSEQ multiplex PCR. The table shows roughly 150,000 clones, with 70% to 90% occurring only once. The sequencing input was PBMCs. The receptors stem from a woman between 18 and 29 years old in good health and CMV-seropositive.

The chain joins TRBV11-3 to TRBJ2-2; the D is unclear. V lost 1 base, J lost 3 bases, and 6 bases lay in between. Germline V gene lookup returns CDR1 SGHNT and CDR2 YENEEA. CDR3 length: 14 amino acids. CDR3: CASSLAPYTGELFF. The CDR3 DNA is TGTGCCAGCAGCTTAGCTCCGTACACCGGGGAGCTGTTTTTT.

CDR3 in DNA: TGTGCCAGCAGCTTAGTGGCAGGCGACACTGAAGCTTTCTTT. This sequence encodes CASSLVAGDTEAFF. This chain links TRBV7-9 with TRBJ1-1, with D unresolved. CDR1 and CDR2 (germline): SEHNR, FQNEAQ (reference sequence). V lost 1 base and J lost 3, with 9 bases in between. The length of the CDR3 is 14 residues. Full variable domain (missing parts from reference TRBV7-9 and TRBJ1-1): DTGVSQNPRHKITKRGQNVTFRCDPISEHNRLYWYRQTLGQGPEFLTYFQNEAQLEKSRLLSDRFSAERPKGSFSTLEIQRTEQGDSAMYLCASSLVAGDTEAFFGQGTRLTVV.

This chain uses TRBV7-9 with TRBJ1-1; 7 bases map to TRBD1. V lost 5 bases to trimming and J lost 3 bases; unmatched junction nucleotides: 9. This CDR3 is 15 amino acids long. Germline V lookup: CDR1 SEHNR, CDR2 FQNEAQ (reference sequence). CDR3 sequence: CASSPITGVYTEAFF. The CDR3, as DNA: TGTGCCAGCAGCCCCATCACAGGGGTCTACACTGAAGCTTTCTTT.

This clone appeared a single time. The chain uses TRBV9 and TRBJ2-5; 7 bases are a match to TRBD2. J lost 5 bases, V lost 2 bases, and 0 bases had no gene match. Per the germline V gene, CDR1 is SGDLS and CDR2 is YYNGEE. The CDR3 consists of 12 residues. CDR3 protein: CASSVGGETQYF. The CDR3 DNA follows: TGTGCCAGCAGCGTGGGGGGGGAGACCCAGTACTTC.

This chain joins TRBV27 and TRBJ2-7; 7 positions match TRBD1. This CDR3 region has 15 residues. Losses at the gene ends were 6 bases for V and 4 bases for J; bases not matched to a gene: 12. From germline, CDR1 is MNHEY and CDR2 SMNVEV (reference sequence). The CDR3 sequence: CASRLGTEGWYEQYF. CDR3 bases: TGTGCCAGCAGACTTGGGACAGAAGGTTGGTACGAGCAGTACTTC.

The chain recombines TRBV7-2 with TRBJ2-2; no clear D gene. CDR1 SGHTA and CDR2 FQGNSA come from the germline V gene. Trimming removed 3 bases at V and 1 base at J, with 21 bases between. This CDR3 spans 19 amino acids. The DNA for the CDR3 is TGTGCCAGCAGCTTGCGGCCAGTTGAACTCTTCTTGAACACCGGGGAGCTGTTTTTT. As protein: CASSLRPVELFLNTGELFF.

This clone was detected only once. The rearrangement uses TRBV28 and TRBJ2-7; D is ambiguous. The CDR3 is 12 residues long. Germline V gene lookup returns CDR1 MDHEN and CDR2 SYDVKM. V was shortened by 5 bases and J by 7 bases, with 12 bases between the two germline ends. CDR3 DNA sequence: TGTGCCAGCAGTCCAAACTACAATGAGCAGTACTTC. Its translation: CASSPNYNEQYF.

Regarding this clone: This specimen includes other DNA sequences encoding the same CDR3. V usage is TRBV30 and J usage is TRBJ2-1; a weak D match, TRBD1 (6 bases). CDR1 and CDR2 (germline): GTSNPN, SVGIG (reference sequence). This CDR3 is 13 amino acids long. Trimming removed 3 bases at V and 2 bases at J, with 8 bases between. The CDR3 sequence: CAWRGGTYNEQFF. For the CDR3, the DNA is TGTGCCTGGAGAGGGGGTACCTACAATGAGCAGTTCTTC.

The gene calls are TRBV28 and TRBJ2-2; D is unresolved. Germline values: CDR1 MDHEN, CDR2 SYDVKM. The germline V and J ends were trimmed by 1 base and 7 bases, with 10 bases remaining between them. The CDR3 runs 14 residues. Here the CDR3 DNA reads TGTGCCAGCAGTTTATCGACCAGAGGCGGGGAGCTGTTTTTT. Its protein product is CASSLSTRGGELFF. Full variable domain (remainder filled in from reference TRBV28 and TRBJ2-2): DVKVTQSSRYLVKRTGEKVFLECVQDMDHENMFWYRQDPGLGLRLIYFSYDVKMKEKGDIPEGYSVSREKKERFSLILESASTNQTSMYLCASSLSTRGGELFFGEGSRLTVL.

V usage is TRBV5-1 and J usage is TRBJ2-1; possible D gene TRBD2, 6 bases. The V end was cut by 4 bases, the J end by 2 bases, with 10 bases between. The CDR3 runs 14 residues. CDR1 SGHRS and CDR2 YFSETQ come from the germline V gene. The CDR3 reads CASSISGAYNEQFF. The DNA of the CDR3 is TGCGCCAGCAGCATTAGCGGTGCCTACAATGAGCAGTTCTTC.

J is TRBJ2-5 and V is TRBV6-5; possible D gene TRBD2, 6 bases. V lost 2 bases and J lost 7, with 11 bases in between. Germline lookup yields CDR1 MNHEY and CDR2 SVGAGI. The CDR3 has 13 residues. CDR3 residues: CASSYVGGRTQYF. Written as DNA, the CDR3 is TGTGCCAGCAGTTACGTCGGGGGTAGGACCCAGTACTTC.

This chain uses TRBV4-1 with TRBJ2-2; D might be TRBD1 (6 bases). In germline, CDR1 is MGHRA, CDR2 YSYEKL. V lost 4 bases and J 6 bases, leaving 27 bases between the germline ends. This CDR3 is 19 amino acids long. The CDR3: CASSRLPRGVGIEAGELFF. In DNA form, the CDR3 reads TGCGCCAGCAGCCGCCTCCCCAGGGGTGTGGGGATTGAGGCCGGGGAGCTGTTTTTT.

The chain is built from TRBV6-5 and TRBJ2-1, with 15 bases fitting TRBD2. V shed 3 bases, J shed 7 bases, and the junction held 1 base outside the gene matches. Looked up from germline, CDR1 is MNHEY and CDR2 is SVGAGI. This CDR3 comprises 15 residues. DNA of the CDR3: TGTGCCAGCAGTTATGGGACTAGCGGGAGGAATGAGCAGTTCTTC. This codes for CASSYGTSGRNEQFF.

The V gene is TRBV30, the J gene TRBJ2-3, with D possibly being TRBD2 (5 bases). V gave up 5 bases and J gave up 6 bases, with 15 bases separating them. CDR3 size: 13 residues. Germline V lookup: CDR1 GTSNPN, CDR2 SVGIG (reference sequence). Here the CDR3 reads CAWGRRGWDTQYF. The CDR3 nucleotides are TGTGCCTGGGGCCGTCGGGGTTGGGATACGCAGTATTTT.

This chain connects TRBV4-1 to TRBJ2-7, with TRBD2 identical over 7 bases. Germline CDR1 MGHRA, CDR2 YSYEKL. The trim removed 1 base at V and 5 bases at J, leaving 8 bases unmatched. CDR3 length: 15 amino acids. The CDR3 region has the DNA TGCGCCAGCAGCCAAGTTCCTAGCGGTAACGACGAGCAGTACTTC. Its translation is CASSQVPSGNDEQYF.

The chain recombines TRBV19 with TRBJ2-1, with a weak D call TRBD2 (5 bases). CDR1 and CDR2 (germline): LNHDA, SQIVND (reference sequence). With 4 bases removed from V and 8 bases from J, the gap between germline ends came to 21 bases. This CDR3 has 16 residues. The CDR3 DNA sequence: TGTGCCAGTAGTACTTATAGCGCCCCAGTGCCTTATGAGCAGTTCTTC. It is translated as CASSTYSAPVPYEQFF.

V is TRBV30 and J is TRBJ1-5; TRBD1 might be the D (5 bases). Per the germline V gene, CDR1 is GTSNPN and CDR2 is SVGIG (reference sequence). Deletions cut 0 bases from V and 6 bases from J, with 12 bases between. The CDR3 length is 14 residues. In DNA, the CDR3 is TGTGCCTGGAGTGTACCAGGGTTGAGTCAGCCCCAGCATTTT. Translated, it gives CAWSVPGLSQPQHF.

The chain recombines TRBV5-1 with TRBJ2-7; D gene unclear. V shed 0 bases and J shed 2 bases, with 18 bases lying between them. Looked up from germline, CDR1 is SGHRS and CDR2 is YFSETQ. The CDR3 consists of 17 residues. In DNA form, the CDR3 reads TGCGCCAGCAGCTTGGCTGTTTTTGCGGTCCCTCCCTACGAGCAGTACTTC. Translation gives CASSLAVFAVPPYEQYF. Complete variable domain (other parts from reference TRBV5-1 and TRBJ2-7): KAGVTQTPRYLIKTRGQQVTLSCSPISGHRSVSWYQQTPGQGLQFLFEYFSETQRNKGNFPGRFSGRQFSNSRSEMNVSTLELGDSALYLCASSLAVFAVPPYEQYFGPGTRLTVT.

This chain connects TRBV14 to TRBJ2-1, with 13 bases aligning to TRBD2. Germline loops: CDR1 SGHDN, CDR2 FVKESK. Unmatched junction bases numbered 10, after V lost 2 bases and J lost 0 bases. The CDR3 spans 20 residues. The CDR3 loop is CASSQWGLAGTNRSYNEQFF. DNA of the CDR3: TGTGCCAGCAGCCAATGGGGACTAGCGGGAACCAACCGCTCCTACAATGAGCAGTTCTTC.

The chain carries TRBV5-1 and TRBJ2-4, with no clear D. This CDR3 has 13 amino acids. Trimming pared 5 bases from V and 0 bases from J, leaving 6 bases between. Germline CDR1 reads SGHRS; CDR2 reads YFSETQ. The CDR3 reads CASSSVAKNIQYF. CDR3 nucleotide sequence: TGCGCCAGCAGTTCGGTAGCCAAAAACATTCAGTACTTC.

This CDR3 is CASSLRTGHTGELFF. The DNA for the CDR3 is TGTGCCAGCAGTTTACGGACAGGGCACACCGGGGAGCTGTTTTTT. V and J are TRBV28 and TRBJ2-2; 8 nucleotides agree with TRBD1. CDR1 and CDR2 from the germline V gene are MDHEN and SYDVKM. This CDR3 has 15 amino acids. J was trimmed by 3 bases and V by 2 bases; bases with no gene match: 2.

The chain links TRBV30 to TRBJ1-5; 8 bases line up with TRBD1. The CDR3 spans 16 residues. With V trimmed by 3 bases and J by 2 bases, 9 bases remained unmatched. Looked up from germline, CDR1 is GTSNPN and CDR2 is SVGIG (reference sequence). The CDR3 region has the DNA TGTGCCTGGAGCCATGGAGACAGGGGCGGCAATCAGCCCCAGCATTTT. Residues: CAWSHGDRGGNQPQHF.

In this sample, this clone turned up once. V is TRBV7-2 and J is TRBJ2-7; possibly TRBD2 for D (6 bases). From germline, CDR1 is SGHTA and CDR2 FQGNSA. V was shortened by 6 bases and J by 0 bases, with 9 bases between the two germline ends. The CDR3 has 13 amino acids. The CDR3 loop reads CASRGDSSYEQYF. In nucleotides, the CDR3 is TGTGCCAGCAGGGGGGACTCCTCCTACGAGCAGTACTTC.

CDR3 DNA: TGTGCCAGCAGCCCACGGACACCGAACACCGGGGAGCTGTTTTTT. It encodes CASSPRTPNTGELFF. The genes are TRBV5-5 and TRBJ2-2, with D maybe TRBD1 (5 bases). The length of the CDR3 is 15 residues. Trimming removed 4 bases at V and 0 bases at J, with 10 bases between. Germline V gene data show CDR1 as SGHKS and CDR2 as YYEKEE (reference sequence).

The chain employs TRBV6-5 and TRBJ2-7; 8 bases line up with TRBD2. The CDR3 runs 15 residues. V gave up 2 bases and J gave up 0 bases; unmatched junction bases: 3. The germline V gene has CDR1 MNHEY and CDR2 SVGAGI. The CDR3, as DNA: TGTGCCAGCAGTTACGGACTAGCTCACTCCTACGAGCAGTACTTC. Protein: CASSYGLAHSYEQYF.

This rearrangement joins TRBV4-2 to TRBJ2-3; TRBD2 agrees at 8 bases. The CDR3 has 16 residues. J lost 3 bases, V lost 3 bases, and 8 bases had no gene match. Germline values: CDR1 LGHNA, CDR2 YNFKEQ. The CDR3 DNA sequence: TGTGCCAGCAGCCAGACCCAACTAGCGGCTACAGATACGCAGTATTTT. It yields the protein CASSQTQLAATDTQYF.

The J gene is TRBJ2-3, the V gene TRBV11-3; 10 nucleotides line up with TRBD2. V shed 7 bases, J shed 3 bases, and the junction held 4 bases outside the gene matches. There are 14 residues in the CDR3. Looked up from germline, CDR1 is SGHNT and CDR2 is YENEEA. The CDR3 reads CASTAGGPTDTQYF. The CDR3 region has the DNA TGTGCCAGCACAGCGGGAGGGCCAACAGATACGCAGTATTTT.

The chain joins TRBV19 to TRBJ2-6, with TRBD1 matching over 9 bases. The CDR3 totals 17 residues. Germline V gives CDR1 LNHDA, CDR2 SQIVND (reference sequence). Trimming took 7 bases from V and 4 from J; bases not matched to a gene: 11. The CDR3 nucleotides read TGTGCCAGTATGACGGGACAGGGAGTGTTAGGGGCCAACGTCCTGACTTTC. This encodes CASMTGQGVLGANVLTF.

The rearrangement joins TRBV4-3 to TRBJ2-5; no clear D gene. Deletions cut 0 bases from V and 5 bases from J, with 4 bases between. This CDR3 is built from 12 residues. Germline V gives CDR1 LGHNA, CDR2 YSLEER. The CDR3 DNA reads as TGCGCCAGCAGCCAAGATGAGGAGACCCAGTACTTC. It codes for CASSQDEETQYF.

In this sample, this clone turned up a few times. The V and J genes are TRBV18 and TRBJ1-2, with D possibly being TRBD1 (6 bases). Trimming took 3 bases from V and 5 from J, leaving 13 bases between them. This CDR3 comprises 14 residues. CDR1 KGHSH and CDR2 LQKENI come from the germline V gene. CDR3 loop: CASSPAGAIYGYTF. In DNA, the CDR3 is TGTGCCAGCTCACCTGCGGGGGCCATTTATGGCTACACCTTC.